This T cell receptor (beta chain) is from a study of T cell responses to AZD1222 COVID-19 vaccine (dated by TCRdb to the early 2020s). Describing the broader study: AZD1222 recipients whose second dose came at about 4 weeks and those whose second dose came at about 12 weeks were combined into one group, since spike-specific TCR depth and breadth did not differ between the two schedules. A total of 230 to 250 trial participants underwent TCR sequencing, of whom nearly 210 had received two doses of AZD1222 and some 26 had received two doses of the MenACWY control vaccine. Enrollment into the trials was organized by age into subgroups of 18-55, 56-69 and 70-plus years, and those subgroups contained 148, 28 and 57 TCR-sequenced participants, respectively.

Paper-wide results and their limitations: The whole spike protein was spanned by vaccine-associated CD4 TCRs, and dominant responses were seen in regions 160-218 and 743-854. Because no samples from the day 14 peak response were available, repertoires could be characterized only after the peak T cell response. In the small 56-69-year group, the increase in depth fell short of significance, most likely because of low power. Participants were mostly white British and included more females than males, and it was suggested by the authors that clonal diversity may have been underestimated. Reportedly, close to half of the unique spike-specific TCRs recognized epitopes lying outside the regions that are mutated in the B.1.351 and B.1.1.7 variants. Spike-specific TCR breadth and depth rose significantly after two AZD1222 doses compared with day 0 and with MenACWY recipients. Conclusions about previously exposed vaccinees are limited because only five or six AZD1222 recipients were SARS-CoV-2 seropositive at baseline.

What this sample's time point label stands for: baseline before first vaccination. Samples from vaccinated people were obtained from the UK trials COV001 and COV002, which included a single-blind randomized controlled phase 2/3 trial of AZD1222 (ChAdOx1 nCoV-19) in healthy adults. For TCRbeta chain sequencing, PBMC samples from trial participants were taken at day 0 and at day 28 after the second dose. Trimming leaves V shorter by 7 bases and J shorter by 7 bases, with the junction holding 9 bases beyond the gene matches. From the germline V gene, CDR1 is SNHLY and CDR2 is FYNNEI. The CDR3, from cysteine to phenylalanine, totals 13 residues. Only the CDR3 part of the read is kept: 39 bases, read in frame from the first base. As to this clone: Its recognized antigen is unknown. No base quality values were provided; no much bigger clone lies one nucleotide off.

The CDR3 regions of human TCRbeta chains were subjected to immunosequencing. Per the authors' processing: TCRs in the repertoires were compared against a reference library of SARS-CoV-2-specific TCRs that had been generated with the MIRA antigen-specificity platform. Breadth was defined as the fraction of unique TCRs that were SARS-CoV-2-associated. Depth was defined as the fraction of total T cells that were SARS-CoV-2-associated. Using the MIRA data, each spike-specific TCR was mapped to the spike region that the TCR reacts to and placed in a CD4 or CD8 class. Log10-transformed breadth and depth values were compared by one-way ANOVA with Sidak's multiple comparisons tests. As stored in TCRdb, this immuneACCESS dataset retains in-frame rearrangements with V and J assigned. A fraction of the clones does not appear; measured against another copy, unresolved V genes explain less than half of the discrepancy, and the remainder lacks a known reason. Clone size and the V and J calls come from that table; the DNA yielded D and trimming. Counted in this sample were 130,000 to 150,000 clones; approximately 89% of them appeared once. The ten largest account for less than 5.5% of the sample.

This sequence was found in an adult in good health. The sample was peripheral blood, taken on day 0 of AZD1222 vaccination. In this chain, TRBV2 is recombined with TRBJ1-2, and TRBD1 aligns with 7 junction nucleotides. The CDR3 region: CASKQTGVAGYTF. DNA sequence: TGTGCCAGCAAACAAACAGGGGTTGCTGGCTACACCTTC.